This T cell receptor beta chain was recovered during a study of blood T cell repertoires in COVID-19 (TCRdb year 2020). For the study in its entirety: The collaborator samples originated in the United States, Italy and Spain and spanned the acute and convalescent phases of COVID-19. Subjects who had been exposed to COVID-19, were actively infected with it, or had recovered from it provided the deeply sampled blood TCRbeta repertoires that made up the dataset. The samples were drawn from the first 160 participants of the ongoing ImmuneRACE study and from 950 to 1,500 subjects provided by 6 global collaborators. A de-identified subject ID, COVID-19 status, age in years and sex were almost always included in the sample metadata. Where HLA class I and class II types were available, the types were taken from metadata supplied by the sample provider, not from assay-based typing. The prospective study material was composed of cDNA or gDNA derived from T cells, B-cell-depleted T cells, or PBMCs. The repertoires were made available in a free public database intended to serve as a resource for research on the immune response to SARS-CoV-2. What the authors observed across the whole study: The quantity of clinical and demographic metadata differed by source and by participant and was supplied without curation.

A remark on this clone: Its antigen has not been determined. Per-base quality was not reported, and no clone a single base away is much larger than it.

The cysteine opens and the phenylalanine closes a CDR3 of 12 amino acids. The retained sequence is limited to the CDR3, 36 bases, with the frame set at the first base. CDR1 is given as GTSNPN and CDR2 as SVGIG, both from the germline V gene (reference sequence). V and J are truncated by 4 bases and 2 bases respectively, leaving an intervening sequence of 9 bases. TCRbeta CDR3 regions were amplified from genomic DNA by means of the immunoSEQ Assay, a bias-controlled multiplex PCR. Per the original workflow: Within the assay, amplification of reference gene primers was used to estimate how many nucleated cells each sample contained. To quantify the absolute abundance of each unique TCRbeta CDR3 rearrangement, sequence reads were collapsed and filtered. For each sample, productive Simpson clonality was calculated as the square root of Simpson's diversity index over productive rearrangements. TCRdb took over this immuneACCESS table, retaining in-frame rearrangements with V and J assigned. Such tables are incomplete; in checked studies, under half of the missing clones stem from an unresolved V gene, and the remainder is unexplained. That table furnishes V, J and clone size, whereas the DNA furnished D and trimming. The sample profile shows 250,000 to 300,000 clones; roughly 88% of them were found once. About 0.8% of the sample rests with the top ten.

Each collaborating institution followed its own protocols to collect whole blood in K2EDTA tubes. For TCRbeta analysis, collaborator samples were shipped as frozen whole blood, as isolated PBMCs, or as DNA extracted from either sample type. This clonotype originated in a woman between 25 and 40 years old with acute or convalescent COVID-19. The sample consisted of peripheral blood. The sequence links TRBV30 to TRBJ2-7, with a tentative D gene TRBD1 over 5 matching bases. Read as DNA, the sequence is TGTGCCTGGATGCAGGGTACCTACGAGCAGTACTTC. It specifies CAWMQGTYEQYF.